This TCR beta chain was recovered during a study of blood T cell repertoires in COVID-19. Seattle's cohort entered during active infection and was followed longitudinally. A few counts support this clone. V trimming: 6 bases; J trimming: 5 bases; junction bases outside the gene matches: 6. CDR1 and CDR2 from the germline V gene are KGHSH and LQKENI. This CDR3 contains 15 residues. The method was immunoSEQ multiplex PCR; TCRdb's version includes in-frame clones alone and lacks a portion of them. Of about 250,000 clones listed, roughly 82% are singletons. This clonotype was sampled from a woman aged 80 or over with COVID-19, enrolled during active disease. The material sequenced was peripheral blood. V is TRBV18 and J is TRBJ1-5; TRBD1 aligns across 11 bases. CDR3 sequence: CASSTGQGDYQPQHF. DNA of the CDR3: TGTGCCAGCTCTACGGGACAGGGGGACTATCAGCCCCAGCATTTT.